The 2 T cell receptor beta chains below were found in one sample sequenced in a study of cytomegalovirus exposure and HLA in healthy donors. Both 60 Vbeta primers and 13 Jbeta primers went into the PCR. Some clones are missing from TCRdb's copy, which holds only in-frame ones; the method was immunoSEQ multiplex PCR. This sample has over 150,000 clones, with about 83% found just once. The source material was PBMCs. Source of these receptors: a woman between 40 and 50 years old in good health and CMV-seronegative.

The CDR3 is CASSPGAGSDTEAFF. CDR3 coding DNA: TGTGCCAGCTCACCGGGCGCGGGCTCTGACACTGAAGCTTTCTTT. The chain links TRBV18 to TRBJ1-1, with D uncertain. Germline lookup yields CDR1 KGHSH and CDR2 LQKENI. V lost 3 bases, J lost 3 bases, and 14 bases lay in between. The length of the CDR3 is 15 residues.

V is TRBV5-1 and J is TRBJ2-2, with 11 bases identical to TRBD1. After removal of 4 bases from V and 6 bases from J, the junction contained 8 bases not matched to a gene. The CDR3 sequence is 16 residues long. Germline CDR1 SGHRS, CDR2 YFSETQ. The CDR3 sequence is CASSDPGQGEAGELFF. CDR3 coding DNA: TGCGCCAGCAGCGATCCGGGACAGGGGGAAGCCGGGGAGCTGTTTTTT. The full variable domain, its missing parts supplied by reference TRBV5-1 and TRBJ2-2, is KAGVTQTPRYLIKTRGQQVTLSCSPISGHRSVSWYQQTPGQGLQFLFEYFSETQRNKGNFPGRFSGRQFSNSRSEMNVSTLELGDSALYLCASSDPGQGEAGELFFGEGSRLTVL.